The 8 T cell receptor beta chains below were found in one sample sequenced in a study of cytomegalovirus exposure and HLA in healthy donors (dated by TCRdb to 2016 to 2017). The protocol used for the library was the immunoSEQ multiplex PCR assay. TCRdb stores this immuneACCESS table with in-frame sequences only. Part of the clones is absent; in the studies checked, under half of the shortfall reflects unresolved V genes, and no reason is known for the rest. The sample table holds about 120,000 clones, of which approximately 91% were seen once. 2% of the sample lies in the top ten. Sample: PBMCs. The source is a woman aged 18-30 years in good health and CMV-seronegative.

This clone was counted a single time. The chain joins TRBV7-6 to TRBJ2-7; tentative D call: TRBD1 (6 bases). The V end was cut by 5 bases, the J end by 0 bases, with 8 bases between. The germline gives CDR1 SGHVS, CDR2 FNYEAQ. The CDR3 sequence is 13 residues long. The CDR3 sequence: CASSQDSSYEQYF. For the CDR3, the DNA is TGTGCCAGCAGCCAGGACAGCTCCTACGAGCAGTACTTC.

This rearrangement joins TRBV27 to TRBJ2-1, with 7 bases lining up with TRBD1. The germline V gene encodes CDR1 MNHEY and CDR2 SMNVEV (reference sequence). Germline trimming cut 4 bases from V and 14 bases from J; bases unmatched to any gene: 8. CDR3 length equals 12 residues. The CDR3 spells CASSSRGRRKFF. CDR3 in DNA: TGTGCCAGCAGTTCAAGGGGGCGCCGGAAGTTCTTC.

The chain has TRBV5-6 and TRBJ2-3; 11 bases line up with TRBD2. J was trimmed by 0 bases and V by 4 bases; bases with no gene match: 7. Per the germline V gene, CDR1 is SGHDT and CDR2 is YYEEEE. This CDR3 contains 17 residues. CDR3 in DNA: TGTGCCAGCAGCGCGCTAGCGGGAGGCGCTAGCACAGATACGCAGTATTTT. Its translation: CASSALAGGASTDTQYF.

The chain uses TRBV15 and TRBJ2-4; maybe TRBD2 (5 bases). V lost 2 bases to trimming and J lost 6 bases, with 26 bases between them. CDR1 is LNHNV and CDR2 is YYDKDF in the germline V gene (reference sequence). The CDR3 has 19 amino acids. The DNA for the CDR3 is TGTGCCACCAGCAGACGAAAAGAGCGGTACTACGTGTTAGGAAACATTCAGTACTTC. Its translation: CATSRRKERYYVLGNIQYF.

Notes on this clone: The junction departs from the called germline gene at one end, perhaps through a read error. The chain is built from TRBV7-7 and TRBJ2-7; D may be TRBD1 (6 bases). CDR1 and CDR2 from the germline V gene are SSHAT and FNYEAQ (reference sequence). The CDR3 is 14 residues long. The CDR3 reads CASSSGTQSYEQYF. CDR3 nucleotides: TGTGCTAGCAGCTCCGGGACACAGTCCTACGAGCAGTACTTC.

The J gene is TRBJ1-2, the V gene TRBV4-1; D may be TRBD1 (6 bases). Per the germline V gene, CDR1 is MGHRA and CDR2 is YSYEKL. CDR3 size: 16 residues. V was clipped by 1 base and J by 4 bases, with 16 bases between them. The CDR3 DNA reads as TGCGCCAGCAGCCAAGCCCACCCTCTAGGGGGCTATGGCTACACCTTC. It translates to CASSQAHPLGGYGYTF.

The chain's CDR3 is CASSPAGSYGYTF. CDR3 DNA: TGTGCCAGCAGCCCAGCGGGATCCTATGGCTACACCTTC. The V and J genes are TRBV9 and TRBJ1-2; D is uncertain. Germline lookup yields CDR1 SGDLS and CDR2 YYNGEE. V dropped 4 bases and J dropped 4 bases, with 11 bases sitting between them. The CDR3 covers 13 residues.

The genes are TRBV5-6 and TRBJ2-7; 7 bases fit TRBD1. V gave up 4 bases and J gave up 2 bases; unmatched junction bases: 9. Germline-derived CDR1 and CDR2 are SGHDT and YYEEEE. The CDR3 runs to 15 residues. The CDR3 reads CASSVWWDSPYEQYF. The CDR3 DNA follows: TGTGCCAGCAGCGTGTGGTGGGACAGCCCCTACGAGCAGTACTTC.